Sequencing of this T cell receptor (beta chain) was carried out in a study of T cell repertoires in cytomegalovirus infection. Study at large: It can be stated that public TCR beta signatures indicated CMV infection as well as a matching HLA type.

V lost 3 bases and J 2 bases, leaving 11 bases between the germline ends. The CDR3 is made up of 14 amino acids. Germline CDR1 and CDR2: SGHVT and SQSDAQ. TCRdb ran MiXCR on the reads and lists one entry per CDR3 protein. The data show approximately 550,000 distinct CDR3 sequences, 15% to 20% seen once. Study results and caveats: Of the TCR beta families, the public ones yielded a cumulative frequency that identified carriers of CMV plus the relevant HLA. The response measured ex vivo was dominated by TCR beta clonotypes (HLA-C-restricted and CMV-specific).

This clonotype has only a few counts. The antigen is not known. V is TRBV7-4 and J is TRBJ2-7; D is uncertain. This sequence was found in a human donor in good health (CMV status not recorded). Some clones in this sample may be carry-over from other donors' samples. Sequenced: CD8+ T cells from PBMCs. DNA for the CDR3: TGTGCCAGCAGCTTTTCAGGTAATCCCTACGAGCAGTACTTC. This encodes CASSFSGNPYEQYF.